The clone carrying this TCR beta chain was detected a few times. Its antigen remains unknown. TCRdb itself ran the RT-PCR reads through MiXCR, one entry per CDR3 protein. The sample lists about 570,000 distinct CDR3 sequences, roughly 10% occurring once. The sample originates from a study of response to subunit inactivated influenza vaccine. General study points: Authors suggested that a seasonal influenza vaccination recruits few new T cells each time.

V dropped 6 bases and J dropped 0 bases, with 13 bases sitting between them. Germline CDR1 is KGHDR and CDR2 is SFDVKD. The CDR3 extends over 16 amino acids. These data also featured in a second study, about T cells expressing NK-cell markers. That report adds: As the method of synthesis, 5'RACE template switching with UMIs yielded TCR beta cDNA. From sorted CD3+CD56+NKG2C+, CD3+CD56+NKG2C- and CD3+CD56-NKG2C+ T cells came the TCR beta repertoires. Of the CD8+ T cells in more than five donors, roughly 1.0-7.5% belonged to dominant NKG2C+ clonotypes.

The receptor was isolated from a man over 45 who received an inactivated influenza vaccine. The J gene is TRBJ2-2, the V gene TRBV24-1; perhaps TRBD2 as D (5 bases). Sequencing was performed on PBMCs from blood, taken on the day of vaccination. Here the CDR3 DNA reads TGTGCCACCAGTCGTCGGCGGGCCGCGAACACCGGGGAGCTGTTTTTT. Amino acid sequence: CATSRRRAANTGELFF.